This T cell receptor beta chain is from a study of neurological immune-mediated disorders. Time point reported: longitudinal time-point 3. This clonotype turned up a few times. Synthesis of cDNA was accomplished via 5'RACE employing 10-nucleotide random UMIs. TCRdb fed the 5' RACE reads into MiXCR, producing one record per CDR3 protein. Of approximately 47,000 distinct CDR3 sequences in the sample, roughly 13% are singletons; the top ten hold 7.5% to 9.5%. The germline V gene encodes CDR1 MNHEY and CDR2 SMNVEV (reference sequence). Trimming at V came to 5 bases and at J to 0 bases, leaving 1 base not matched to a gene. This CDR3 is built from 16 residues.

The sequenced material came from PBMCs. The TCR sequence derives from a male donor with HTLV-1-associated myelopathy (HAM/TSP). The chain combines TRBV27 with TRBJ2-2; TRBD2 aligns across 12 bases. CDR3 bases: TGTGCCAGCAGTACTAGCGGGGGGACGAACACCGGGGAGCTGTTTTTT. Its protein is CASSTSGGTNTGELFF.